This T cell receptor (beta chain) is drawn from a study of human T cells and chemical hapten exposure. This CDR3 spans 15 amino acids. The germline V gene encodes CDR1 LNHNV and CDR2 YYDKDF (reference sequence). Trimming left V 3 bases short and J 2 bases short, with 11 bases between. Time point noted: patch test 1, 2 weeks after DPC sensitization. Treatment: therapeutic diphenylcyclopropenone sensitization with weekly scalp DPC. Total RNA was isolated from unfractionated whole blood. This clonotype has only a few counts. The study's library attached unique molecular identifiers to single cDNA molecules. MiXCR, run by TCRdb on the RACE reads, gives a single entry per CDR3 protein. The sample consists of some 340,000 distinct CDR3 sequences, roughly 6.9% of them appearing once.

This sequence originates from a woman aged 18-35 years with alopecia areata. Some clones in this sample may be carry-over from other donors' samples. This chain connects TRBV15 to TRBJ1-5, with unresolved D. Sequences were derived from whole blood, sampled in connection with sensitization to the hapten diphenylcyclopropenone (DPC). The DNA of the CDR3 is TGTGCCACCAGCAGCGACTCCCAGGGCAATCAGCCCCAGCATTTT. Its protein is CATSSDSQGNQPQHF.